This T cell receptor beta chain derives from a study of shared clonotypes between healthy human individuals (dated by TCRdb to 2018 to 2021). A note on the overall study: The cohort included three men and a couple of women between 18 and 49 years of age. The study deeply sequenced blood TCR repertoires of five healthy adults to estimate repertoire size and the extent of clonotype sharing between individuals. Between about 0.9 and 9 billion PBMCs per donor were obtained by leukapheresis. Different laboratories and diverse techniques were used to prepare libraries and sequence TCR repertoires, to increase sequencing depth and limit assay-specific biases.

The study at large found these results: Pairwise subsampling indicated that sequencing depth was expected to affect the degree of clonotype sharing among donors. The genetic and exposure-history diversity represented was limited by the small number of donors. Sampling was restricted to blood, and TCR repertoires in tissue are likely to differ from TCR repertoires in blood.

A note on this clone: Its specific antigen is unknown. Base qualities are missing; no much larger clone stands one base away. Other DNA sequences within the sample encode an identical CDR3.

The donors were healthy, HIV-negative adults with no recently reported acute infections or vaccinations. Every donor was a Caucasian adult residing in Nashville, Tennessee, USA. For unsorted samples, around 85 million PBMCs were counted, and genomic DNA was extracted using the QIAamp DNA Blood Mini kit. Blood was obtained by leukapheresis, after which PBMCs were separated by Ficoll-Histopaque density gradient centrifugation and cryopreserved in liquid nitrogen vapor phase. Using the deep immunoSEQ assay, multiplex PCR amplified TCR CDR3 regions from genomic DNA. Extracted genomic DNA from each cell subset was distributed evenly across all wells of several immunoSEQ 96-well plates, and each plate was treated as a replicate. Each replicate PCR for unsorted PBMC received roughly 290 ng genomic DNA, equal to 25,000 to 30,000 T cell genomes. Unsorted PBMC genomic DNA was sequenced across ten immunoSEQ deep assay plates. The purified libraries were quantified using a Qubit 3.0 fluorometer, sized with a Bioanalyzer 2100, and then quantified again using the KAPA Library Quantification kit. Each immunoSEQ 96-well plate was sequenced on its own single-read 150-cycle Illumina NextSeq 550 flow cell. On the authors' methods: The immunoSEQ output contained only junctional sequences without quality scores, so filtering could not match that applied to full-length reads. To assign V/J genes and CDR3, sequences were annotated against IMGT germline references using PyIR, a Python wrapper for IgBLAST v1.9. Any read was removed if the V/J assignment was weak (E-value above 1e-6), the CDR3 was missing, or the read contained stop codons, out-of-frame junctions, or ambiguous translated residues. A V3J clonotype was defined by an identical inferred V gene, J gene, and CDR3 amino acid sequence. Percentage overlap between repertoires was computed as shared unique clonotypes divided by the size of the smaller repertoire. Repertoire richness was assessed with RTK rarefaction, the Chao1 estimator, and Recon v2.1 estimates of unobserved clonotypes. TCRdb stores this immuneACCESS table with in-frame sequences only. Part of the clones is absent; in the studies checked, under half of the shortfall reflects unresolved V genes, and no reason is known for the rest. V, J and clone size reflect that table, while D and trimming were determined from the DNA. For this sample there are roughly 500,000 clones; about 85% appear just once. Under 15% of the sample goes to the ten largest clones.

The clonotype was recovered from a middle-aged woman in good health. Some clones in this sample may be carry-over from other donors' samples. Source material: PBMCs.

The CDR3 protein is CASSLESGRGNTIYF. At the DNA level, the sequence is TGTGCCAGCAGCTTAGAGTCCGGTCGAGGAAACACCATATATTTT. This chain is built from TRBV7-2 and TRBJ1-3; the D gene assignment is ambiguous. The junction shows trimming of 1 base on V and 4 bases on J, plus 11 bases between the germline ends. CDR1 SGHTA and CDR2 FQGNSA were looked up in the germline V gene. The cysteine opens and the phenylalanine closes a CDR3 of 15 amino acids. Only the CDR3 DNA is retained, 45 bases long and in frame from the first base.